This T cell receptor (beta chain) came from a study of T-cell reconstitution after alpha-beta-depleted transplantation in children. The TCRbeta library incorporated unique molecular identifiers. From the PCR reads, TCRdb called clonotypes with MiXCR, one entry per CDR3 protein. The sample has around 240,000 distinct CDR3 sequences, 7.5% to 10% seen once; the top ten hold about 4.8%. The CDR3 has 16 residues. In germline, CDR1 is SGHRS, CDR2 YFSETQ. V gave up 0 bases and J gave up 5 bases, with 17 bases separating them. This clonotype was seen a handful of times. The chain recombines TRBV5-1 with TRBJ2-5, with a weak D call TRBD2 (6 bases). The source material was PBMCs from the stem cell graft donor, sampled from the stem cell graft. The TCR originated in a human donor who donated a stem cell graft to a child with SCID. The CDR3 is CASSLGSGTGDETQYF. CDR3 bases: TGCGCCAGCAGCTTGGGTAGCGGCACGGGAGATGAGACCCAGTACTTC.